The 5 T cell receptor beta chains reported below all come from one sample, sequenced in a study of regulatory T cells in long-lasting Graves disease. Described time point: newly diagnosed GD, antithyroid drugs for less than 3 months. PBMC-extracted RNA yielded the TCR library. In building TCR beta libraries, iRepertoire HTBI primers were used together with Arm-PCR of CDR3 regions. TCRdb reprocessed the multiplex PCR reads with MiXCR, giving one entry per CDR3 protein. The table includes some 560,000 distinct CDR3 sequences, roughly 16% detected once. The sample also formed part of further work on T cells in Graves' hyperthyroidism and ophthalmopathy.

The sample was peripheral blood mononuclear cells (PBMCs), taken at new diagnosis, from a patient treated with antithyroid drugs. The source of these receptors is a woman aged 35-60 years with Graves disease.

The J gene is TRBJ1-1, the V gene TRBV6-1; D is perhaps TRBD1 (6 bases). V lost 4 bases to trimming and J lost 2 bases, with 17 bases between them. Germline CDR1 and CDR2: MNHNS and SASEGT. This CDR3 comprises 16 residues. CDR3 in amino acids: CASSGTWTDINTEAFF. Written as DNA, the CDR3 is TGTGCCAGCAGTGGGACCTGGACAGACATAAACACTGAAGCTTTCTTT.

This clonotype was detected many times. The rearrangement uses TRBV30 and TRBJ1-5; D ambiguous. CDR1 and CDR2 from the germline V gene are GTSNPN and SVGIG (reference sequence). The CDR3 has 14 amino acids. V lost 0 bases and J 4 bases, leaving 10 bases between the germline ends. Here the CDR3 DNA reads TGTGCCTGGAGTGTTGGGCAGCCTAATCAGCCCCAGCATTTT. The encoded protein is CAWSVGQPNQPQHF.

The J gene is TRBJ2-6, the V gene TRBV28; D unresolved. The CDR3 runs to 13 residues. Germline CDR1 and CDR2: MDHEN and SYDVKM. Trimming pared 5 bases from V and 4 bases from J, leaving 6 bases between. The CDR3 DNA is TGTGCCAGCAGTCCCCACGGGGCCAACGTCCTGACTTTC. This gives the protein CASSPHGANVLTF.

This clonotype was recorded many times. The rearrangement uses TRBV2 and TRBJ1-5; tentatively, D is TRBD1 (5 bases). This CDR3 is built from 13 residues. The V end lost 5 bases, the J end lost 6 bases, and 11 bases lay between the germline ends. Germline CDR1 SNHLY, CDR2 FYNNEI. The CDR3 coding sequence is TGTGCCAGCAGTTCTCAGGGTTTTCAGCCCCAGCATTTT. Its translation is CASSSQGFQPQHF.

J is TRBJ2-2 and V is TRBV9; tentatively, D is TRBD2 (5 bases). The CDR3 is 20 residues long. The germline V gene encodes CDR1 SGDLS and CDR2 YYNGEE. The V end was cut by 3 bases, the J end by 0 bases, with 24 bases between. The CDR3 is CASSAPDPAGGAANTGELFF. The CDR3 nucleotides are TGTGCCAGCAGCGCCCCAGATCCGGCAGGAGGCGCAGCGAACACCGGGGAGCTGTTTTTT. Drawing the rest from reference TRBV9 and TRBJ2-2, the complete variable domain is DSGVTQTPKHLITATGQRVTLRCSPRSGDLSVYWYQQSLDQGLQFLIQYYNGEERAKGNILERFSAQQFPDLHSELNLSSLELGDSALYFCASSAPDPAGGAANTGELFFGEGSRLTVL.